This entry describes one TCR beta chain. The target antigen is unknown. These data originate in a study of pediatric ulcerative colitis. Study-wide results and limits: All ulcerative colitis patients, but no controls, carried a couple of rectal clonotypes. Compared with controls, ulcerative colitis showed greater blood-rectum clone sharing.

Per germline, CDR1 DFQATT and CDR2 SNEGSKA (reference sequence). The CDR3 loop spans 10 amino acids. V was clipped by 3 bases and J by 7 bases, with 7 bases between them. Sequencing depth was up to 500,000 reads per sample. Generated by immunoSEQ multiplex PCR, the TCRdb table keeps only in-frame clones and is missing some. The data contain 44,000 or so clones, roughly 79% of them singletons. Rectal tissue came from one to two pinch biopsies taken at colonoscopy. Sequenced material: gut tissue. The rearrangement links TRBV20-1 to TRBJ2-7; D unresolved. The source is a girl aged 5 to 17 with moderate ulcerative colitis. CDR3 sequence: CSASQIEQYF. CDR3 DNA: TGCAGTGCTAGTCAAATAGAGCAGTACTTC.